This TCR beta chain was obtained from a study of control samples from healthy donors and cancer patients. V gave up 4 bases and J gave up 2 bases; unmatched junction bases: 3. This CDR3 contains 16 residues. Germline V gene lookup returns CDR1 SGHRS and CDR2 YFSETQ. Here immunoSEQ multiplex PCR was the method, and the copy in TCRdb shows in-frame clones only, minus some. The sample records approximately 70,000 clones, roughly 90% being singletons. The sample consisted of PBMCs. This TCR came from a man aged 55 to 69 with lung cancer. The chain is built from TRBV5-1 and TRBJ2-3; 14 nucleotides match TRBD2. The CDR3 spells CASSRTSGGFTDTQYF. CDR3 nucleotides: TGCGCCAGCAGCCGGACTAGCGGGGGGTTCACAGATACGCAGTATTTT. The whole variable domain, remainder taken from reference TRBV5-1 and TRBJ2-3, is KAGVTQTPRYLIKTRGQQVTLSCSPISGHRSVSWYQQTPGQGLQFLFEYFSETQRNKGNFPGRFSGRQFSNSRSEMNVSTLELGDSALYLCASSRTSGGFTDTQYFGPGTRLTVL.